This T cell receptor beta chain was found in a study of blood T cell repertoires in COVID-19. CDR3 length equals 15 residues. Germline trimming cut 8 bases from V and 3 bases from J; bases unmatched to any gene: 13. Per the germline V gene, CDR1 is MNHEY and CDR2 is SVGAGI. Clones were sequenced by immunoSEQ multiplex PCR, and TCRdb holds only the in-frame ones, with some missing. The table has a few hundred thousand clones, about 85% seen once. The gene calls are TRBV6-5 and TRBJ2-7, with 7 bases aligning to TRBD1. This TCR was sampled from a woman between 45 and 65 years old who had recovered from COVID-19. Sequenced material: PBMCs or T cells enriched from blood (not recorded which). CDR3: CASSEGDRGIYEQYF. In DNA form, the CDR3 reads TGTGCCAGCTCCGAGGGGGACAGAGGGATCTACGAGCAGTACTTC.